In this sample, the clone carrying this T cell receptor (beta chain) turned up a few times. Its antigen is unknown. The draw of peripheral blood yielded roughly 10 milliliters from each donor. The V gene's germline CDR1 is SGDLS and CDR2 YYNGEE. V gave up 0 bases and J gave up 1 base, with 8 bases separating them. CDR3 size: 14 residues. For the second PCR, which ran for about 6 to 11 cycles, a sample-barcoded 5' primer and a J-beta primer mix were used. TCRdb passed the 5' RACE reads through MiXCR, listing each CDR3 protein once. The sample holds around 400,000 distinct CDR3 sequences; about 52% are singletons and the top ten take 51%. These data belong to a study of blood T cells in healthy people across ages. General study findings and limits: Naive and antigen-experienced cells could not be conclusively compared, given unsorted PBMCs.

Material for sequencing was blood. The rearrangement uses TRBV9 and TRBJ2-7; D unclear. This sequence originates from a man aged 55 to 70 in good health. The CDR3 DNA follows: TGTGCCAGCAGCGTAGACCTGGGATCCTACGAGCAGTACTTC. Encoded protein: CASSVDLGSYEQYF.